These T cell receptor beta chains were read from a single sample in a study of circulating and synovial CD4+ cells in juvenile arthritis. This table comes from immunoSEQ multiplex PCR, and its TCRdb copy is limited to in-frame clones, with some not included. Among around 13,000 clones listed, around four fifths were seen once. Material: CD4+ T cells from synovial fluid. These TCRs come from a human patient with juvenile idiopathic arthritis. Some clones in this sample may be carry-over from other donors' samples. Each CDR3 is given with its conserved first and last residue. Each record gives: clone size, V gene, D gene, J gene, CDR3 protein, CDR3 DNA. A D gene is named only where the DNA matches it firmly. Only part of the rows carry a size: once, few, many, or a class if the clone is expanded.

-	TRBV7-2	-	TRBJ2-7	CASSSQGGRYEQYF	TGTGCCAGCAGCTCGCAGGGAGGACGCTACGAGCAGTACTTC
-	TRBV5-4	-	TRBJ1-1	CASSLYNRRDTEAFF	TGTGCCAGCAGCTTGTACAACAGGCGCGACACTGAAGCTTTCTTT
-	TRBV5-8	TRBD1	TRBJ2-7	CASSLYRGPYEQYF	TGTGCCAGCAGCTTGTACAGGGGGCCCTACGAGCAGTACTTC
few	TRBV28	-	TRBJ2-5	CASSLFRGWETQYF	TGTGCCAGCAGTTTATTCAGAGGATGGGAGACCCAGTACTTC
-	TRBV25-1	TRBD1	TRBJ2-3	CASSAGQGTDTQYF	TGTGCCAGCAGTGCGGGACAGGGCACAGATACGCAGTATTTT
-	TRBV6-6	TRBD1	TRBJ2-1	CASSSQGVNEQFF	TGTGCCAGCAGTTCCCAGGGGGTCAATGAGCAGTTCTTC
few	TRBV11-2	-	TRBJ1-6	CASSPNDRSGRSPLHF	TGTGCCAGCAGCCCTAATGACAGGTCGGGTCGGTCACCCCTCCACTTT
-	TRBV27	-	TRBJ2-1	CASSDLQDIYNEQFF	TGTGCCAGCAGTGATCTACAGGACATCTACAATGAGCAGTTCTTC
-	TRBV2	-	TRBJ2-5	CASALAEGLETQYF	TGTGCCAGCGCCCTTGCAGAGGGACTAGAGACCCAGTACTTC
-	TRBV20-1	TRBD1	TRBJ2-1	CSAQGVNEQFF	TGCAGTGCCCAGGGGGTGAATGAGCAGTTCTTC
-	TRBV30	TRBD1	TRBJ2-7	CAWSKDRGQYEQYF	TGTGCCTGGAGTAAGGACAGGGGGCAATACGAGCAGTACTTC
-	TRBV6-5	-	TRBJ2-7	CASSYKGVQYF	TGTGCCAGCAGTTACAAAGGGGTGCAGTACTTC
-	TRBV6-6	-	TRBJ1-3	CASSQVAGLSGNTIYF	TGTGCCAGCTCTCAGGTCGCGGGCCTCTCTGGAAACACCATATATTTT
-	TRBV11-1	-	TRBJ2-7	CASSPRSGSYEQYF	TGTGCCAGCAGCCCCAGGTCTGGGTCCTACGAGCAGTACTTC
-	TRBV12-5	-	TRBJ2-5	CASGLVVGETQYF	TGTGCTAGTGGTTTGGTGGTCGGAGAGACCCAGTACTTC
-	TRBV6-5	TRBD1	TRBJ1-6	CASRDRGYYNSPLHF	TGTGCCAGCAGAGACAGGGGATATTATAATTCACCCCTCCACTTT
-	TRBV27	-	TRBJ1-6	CASSRGGSYNSPLHF	TGTGCCAGCAGCCGCGGGGGCTCCTATAATTCACCCCTCCACTTT
few	TRBV18	TRBD2	TRBJ2-1	CASSPILAGGRNEQFF	TGTGCCAGCTCACCAATCCTAGCGGGGGGGCGTAATGAGCAGTTCTTC
-	TRBV4-3	-	TRBJ2-2	CASSQEQINTGELFF	TGCGCCAGCAGCCAAGAACAGATAAACACCGGGGAGCTGTTTTTT
-	TRBV6-6	-	TRBJ1-5	CASSLGDQPQHF	TGTGCCAGCAGCCTCGGGGATCAGCCCCAGCATTTT
-	TRBV6-5	-	TRBJ2-1	CASSSPPLVYNEQFF	TGTGCCAGCAGTTCCCCCCCCCTCGTTTACAATGAGCAGTTCTTC
-	TRBV2	-	TRBJ1-2	CASSEAGVGAGGYTF	TGTGCCAGCAGTGAAGCGGGCGTGGGGGCCGGTGGCTACACCTTC
-	TRBV25-1	TRBD2	TRBJ2-1	CASQPGGPYNEQFF	TGTGCCAGCCAGCCGGGGGGGCCCTACAATGAGCAGTTCTTC
few	TRBV9	-	TRBJ1-4	CASSVGHRETGQEKLFF	TGTGCCAGCAGCGTAGGACACAGGGAGACGGGGCAAGAAAAACTGTTTTTT
once	TRBV18	-	TRBJ2-7	CASSPSSGGLSYEQYF	TGTGCCAGCTCACCATCGTCCGGGGGGCTGTCCTACGAGCAGTACTTC
-	TRBV15	TRBD2	TRBJ2-3	CATSRGEGSTDTQYF	TGTGCCACCAGCAGAGGGGAGGGAAGCACAGATACGCAGTATTTT
-	TRBV11-2	TRBD2	TRBJ2-2	CASSLGTSGGAGELFF	TGTGCCAGCAGCCTCGGGACTAGCGGGGGGGCCGGGGAGCTGTTTTTT
-	TRBV28	TRBD1	TRBJ1-2	CASSVQGAAGYTF	TGTGCCAGCAGTGTACAGGGGGCAGCTGGCTACACCTTC
-	TRBV11-2	TRBD2	TRBJ2-5	CASSPWGLAGGQETQYF	TGTGCCAGCAGCCCGTGGGGACTAGCGGGGGGGCAAGAGACCCAGTACTTC
-	TRBV30	-	TRBJ2-3	CAWSVSGSTDTQYF	TGTGCCTGGAGTGTCAGCGGTAGCACAGATACGCAGTATTTT
-	TRBV5-4	TRBD1	TRBJ2-5	CASSTVVNRGRETQYF	TGTGCCAGCAGCACGGTGGTGAACAGGGGGCGAGAGACCCAGTACTTC